This is a list of T cell receptor beta chains from one sample in a study of T cells in Graves' hyperthyroidism and ophthalmopathy. TCRdb reprocessed the multiplex PCR reads with MiXCR, giving one entry per CDR3 protein. This table holds about 570,000 distinct CDR3 sequences, 35% to 55% found once. The specimen was peripheral blood or thyroid tissue (not recorded which). The origin of the receptors is an adult woman with Graves' disease, either hyperthyroidism or ophthalmopathy (not recorded which). Each CDR3 is given with its conserved first and last residue. A D gene is named only where the DNA matches it firmly. The size entry is marked missing in some rows and otherwise reads once, few, many or a size class.

d_call	j_call	clone_size	v_call	cdr3_aa	cdr3_nt
-	TRBJ2-5	many	TRBV5-6	CASSSNRETQYF	TGTGCCAGCAGCTCGAACAGGGAGACCCAGTACTTC
TRBD1	TRBJ1-4	-	TRBV7-9	CASSRRDRGMSNEKLFF	TGTGCCAGCTCTAGGCGGGACAGGGGGATGTCTAATGAAAAACTGTTTTTT
-	TRBJ2-5	many	TRBV7-9	CASSHPPGGGLETQYF	TGTGCCAGCAGCCATCCCCCAGGGGGAGGGCTGGAGACCCAGTACTTC
TRBD1	TRBJ1-2	-	TRBV20-1	CSALGQVERGYTF	TGCAGTGCTCTTGGACAGGTCGAGCGCGGCTACACCTTC
-	TRBJ2-7	many	TRBV20-1	CSGKSGSSYEQYF	TGCAGTGGGAAGTCAGGGAGCTCCTACGAGCAGTACTTC
-	TRBJ1-5	-	TRBV15	CATSSYQAGNQPQHF	TGTGCCACCAGCAGTTACCAGGCCGGAAATCAGCCCCAGCATTTT
TRBD1	TRBJ1-1	-	TRBV5-1	CASTPSGTGGAGTEAFF	TGCGCCAGCACTCCCTCCGGGACAGGGGGCGCTGGGACTGAAGCTTTCTTT
-	TRBJ1-1	many	TRBV15	CATSRDPIILNTEAFF	TGTGCCACCAGCAGGGATCCGATTATACTGAACACTGAAGCTTTCTTT
-	TRBJ2-7	-	TRBV6-1	CASSYNLFNPTDEQYF	TGTGCCAGCAGTTATAACCTTTTTAACCCGACGGACGAGCAGTACTTC
-	TRBJ2-3	-	TRBV7-9	CASSSMGGTDTQYF	TGTGCCAGCAGCTCAATGGGAGGCACAGATACGCAGTATTTT
-	TRBJ1-6	many	TRBV14	CASSQGGRPLYNSPLHF	TGTGCCAGCAGCCAAGGTGGCAGACCACTCTATAATTCACCCCTCCACTTT
-	TRBJ1-4	many	TRBV4-1	CASSYRYEKLFF	TGCGCCAGCAGCTACAGATATGAAAAACTGTTTTTT
-	TRBJ1-5	few	TRBV28	CASSFLTADQPQHF	TGTGCCAGCAGTTTTCTTACAGCGGATCAGCCCCAGCATTTT
-	TRBJ1-5	-	TRBV14	CASSRDFNQPQHF	TGTGCCAGCAGCCGGGACTTTAATCAGCCCCAGCATTTT
TRBD1	TRBJ1-2	-	TRBV5-1	CASSAGQGIRGYTF	TGCGCCAGCAGCGCGGGACAGGGAATCCGTGGCTACACCTTC
-	TRBJ1-6	-	TRBV19	CASSRGLTNSPLHF	TGTGCCAGTAGTAGGGGACTGACTAATTCACCCCTCCACTTT
-	TRBJ2-7	-	TRBV6-6	CASTHGSHPEQYF	TGTGCCAGCACCCACGGGAGCCACCCCGAGCAGTACTTC
-	TRBJ2-7	-	TRBV20-1	CSARDQIWDQYF	TGCAGTGCTAGAGATCAGATCTGGGATCAGTACTTC
-	TRBJ1-2	-	TRBV6-5	CASSYGRSSGNTF	TGTGCCAGCAGTTACGGGCGGAGCTCTGGAAACACCTTC
-	TRBJ1-1	-	TRBV28	CASSYTLIQGNTEAFF	TGTGCCAGCAGCTACACCTTGATACAGGGGAACACTGAAGCTTTCTTT
TRBD2	TRBJ2-5	many	TRBV10-3	CAISAAGREEQETQYF	TGTGCCATCAGTGCAGCGGGGCGGGAGGAACAAGAGACCCAGTACTTC
-	TRBJ1-6	many	TRBV7-9	CASSLSLEYNSPLHF	TGTGCCAGCAGCTTATCGCTGGAATATAATTCACCCCTCCACTTT
-	TRBJ2-7	-	TRBV20-1	CSALNSRGHEQYF	TGCAGTGCTCTCAACAGCAGGGGACACGAGCAGTACTTC
-	TRBJ2-5	-	TRBV7-6	CASSPSGAETQYF	TGTGCCAGCAGCCCGTCAGGGGCAGAGACCCAGTACTTC
TRBD2	TRBJ2-5	-	TRBV7-9	CASSQYGTSDQETQYF	TGTGCCAGCAGCCAGTACGGGACTAGCGACCAAGAGACCCAGTACTTC
-	TRBJ1-1	many	TRBV12-3/TRBV12-4	CASSQDSDNTEAFF	TGTGCCAGCAGTCAGGACTCGGACAACACTGAAGCTTTCTTT
-	TRBJ1-1	-	TRBV13	CASTDGRMMNTEAFF	TGTGCCAGCACTGATGGAAGGATGATGAACACTGAAGCTTTCTTT
-	TRBJ2-7	-	TRBV15	CATSSSSSYEQYF	TGTGCCACCAGCAGCTCGAGCTCCTACGAGCAGTACTTC
-	TRBJ1-1	many	TRBV12-3/TRBV12-4	CASSLGLGGTAEAFF	TGTGCCAGCAGTTTAGGGTTGGGGGGAACTGCTGAAGCTTTCTTT
-	TRBJ1-2	few	TRBV10-3	CAISESSNGGYGYTF	TGTGCCATCAGTGAGTCGTCTAATGGGGGCTATGGCTACACCTTC
-	TRBJ1-1	many	TRBV10-3	CAITKLGGAYTEAFF	TGTGCCATCACAAAGTTGGGGGGGGCGTACACTGAAGCTTTCTTT
-	TRBJ2-2	-	TRBV5-4	CASSPSRFRYWELFF	TGCGCCAGCAGCCCAAGCAGGTTTAGGTACTGGGAGCTGTTTTTT
TRBD1	TRBJ1-2	-	TRBV6-5	CASSYLTGGFYGYTF	TGTGCCAGCAGTTACTTGACAGGGGGATTCTATGGCTACACCTTC
-	TRBJ1-1	many	TRBV7-6	CASSLGEEVAEAFF	TGTGCCAGCAGCTTAGGGGAGGAGGTAGCGGAAGCTTTCTTT
TRBD1	TRBJ1-5	-	TRBV20-1	CSAPGTGGYQPQHF	TGCAGTGCGCCCGGGACAGGGGGCTATCAGCCCCAGCATTTT
-	TRBJ1-4	few	TRBV2	CASSVVGGEKLFF	TGTGCCAGCAGTGTGGTGGGAGGGGAAAAACTGTTTTTT
-	TRBJ2-7	-	TRBV7-9	CASSLAFFYEQYF	TGTGCCAGCAGTTTAGCTTTCTTCTACGAGCAGTACTTC
-	TRBJ2-5	many	TRBV14	CASSQVGETQYF	TGTGCCAGCAGCCAAGTGGGAGAGACCCAGTACTTC
-	TRBJ2-7	-	TRBV12-3/TRBV12-4	CASTRGDHYEQYF	TGTGCCAGCACCCGCGGGGACCACTACGAGCAGTACTTC
TRBD1	TRBJ1-5	many	TRBV5-1	CASSWGDSPNQPQHF	TGCGCCAGCAGCTGGGGGGACAGTCCCAATCAGCCCCAGCATTTT
-	TRBJ2-2	many	TRBV5-4	CASRAGSGRNTGELFF	TGTGCCAGCAGGGCGGGCTCGGGGCGGAACACCGGGGAGCTGTTTTTT
-	TRBJ2-7	-	TRBV15	CATSRGGQTYEQYF	TGTGCCACCAGCAGAGGAGGACAGACCTACGAGCAGTACTTC
-	TRBJ1-6	many	TRBV25-1	CASTYNDSPLHF	TGTGCCAGCACGTATAACGATTCACCCCTCCACTTT
-	TRBJ1-2	many	TRBV11-2	CASSQSLPSQVTSYGYTF	TGTGCCAGCAGCCAAAGTCTCCCGAGCCAGGTGACAAGTTATGGCTACACCTTC
TRBD1	TRBJ1-5	many	TRBV11-1	CASSRPGTGDEGNQPQHF	TGTGCCAGCAGCCGTCCCGGGACAGGGGATGAGGGCAATCAGCCCCAGCATTTT
TRBD1	TRBJ1-1	-	TRBV19	CASSRGRTGEEAFF	TGTGCCAGTAGTAGAGGAAGGACAGGGGAGGAAGCTTTCTTT
TRBD1	TRBJ1-2	-	TRBV2	CASSESWTGDYGYTF	TGTGCCAGCAGTGAGTCCTGGACAGGAGACTATGGCTACACCTTC
-	TRBJ1-4	many	TRBV20-1	CSALTTFNEKLFF	TGCAGTGCTCTGACTACTTTCAATGAAAAACTGTTTTTT
-	TRBJ1-2	many	TRBV7-9	CASSLGSGVNGYTF	TGTGCCAGCAGCTTGGGATCGGGGGTCAATGGCTACACCTTC
TRBD1	TRBJ2-5	few	TRBV7-3	CASSYGDRGRQETQYF	TGTGCCAGCAGCTACGGGGACAGGGGGCGGCAAGAGACCCAGTACTTC
-	TRBJ1-3	-	TRBV9	CASKSQRGNTIYF	TGTGCCAGCAAGTCACAGCGTGGAAACACCATATATTTT
TRBD1	TRBJ2-5	-	TRBV7-3	CASSHRKDRGFETQYF	TGTGCCAGCAGCCATCGGAAGGACAGGGGCTTTGAGACCCAGTACTTC
-	TRBJ1-1	-	TRBV2	CASHRDPGNTEAFF	TGTGCCAGTCATCGGGATCCTGGAAACACTGAAGCTTTCTTT
TRBD1	TRBJ1-6	many	TRBV5-6	CASSLVLGGSPLHF	TGTGCCAGCAGCTTGGTTTTAGGGGGCTCACCCCTCCACTTT
-	TRBJ2-5	-	TRBV10-3	CATRIGGMMETQYF	TGTGCCACCCGGATTGGCGGGATGATGGAGACCCAGTACTTC
TRBD1	TRBJ2-7	-	TRBV30	CAWSVARTGPTGEQYF	TGTGCCTGGAGTGTGGCGAGGACAGGGCCTACTGGCGAGCAGTACTTC
-	TRBJ1-1	many	TRBV12-3/TRBV12-4	CASSLGPRRAFF	TGTGCCAGCAGTTTAGGTCCTCGAAGAGCTTTCTTT